A single sample gave rise to the 10 T cell receptor beta chains below, sequenced in a study of T cells in Graves' hyperthyroidism and ophthalmopathy. From RNA transcripts, TCR beta CDR3 regions were amplified. TCR CDR3 underwent first-round RT-PCR with the HTBI primer set. TCRdb processed the multiplex PCR reads anew with MiXCR; each CDR3 protein has one entry. The sample has hundreds of thousands of distinct CDR3 sequences; 46% are singletons. What was sequenced was peripheral blood or thyroid tissue (not recorded which). The receptors originated from a woman under 30 with Graves' hyperthyroidism.

This sequence joins TRBV29-1 and TRBJ2-7, with D tentatively TRBD1 (6 bases). CDR3 length: 17 residues. CDR1 is SQVTM, CDR2 ANQGSEA, per germline. V shed 4 bases and J shed 2 bases, with 24 bases lying between them. CDR3: CSVVTLGGGTGTYEQYF. The CDR3 nucleotides are TGCAGCGTTGTCACACTAGGGGGTGGGACCGGGACCTACGAGCAGTACTTC.

The table lists this clonotype with many counts. The rearrangement joins TRBV10-2 to TRBJ1-2; D remains ambiguous. This CDR3 has 15 residues. V lost 0 bases and J 4 bases, leaving 12 bases between the germline ends. CDR1 WSHSY and CDR2 SAAADI come from the germline V gene. The CDR3 region has the DNA TGCGCCAGCAGTGAGTCGAGTCAGTTGGGCTATGGCTACACCTTC. Protein: CASSESSQLGYGYTF.

A note on this clonotype: With a much larger clone just one base away, this may be a read error. The chain employs TRBV2 and TRBJ1-3; no definite D call. Between the trimmed V and J ends, which lost 5 bases and 2 bases, there was a span of 7 bases. This CDR3 is built from 13 residues. CDR1 is SNHLY, CDR2 FYNNEI, per germline. CDR3 DNA sequence: TGTGCCAGCAGTTTTAGACCTGGAAACACCATATATTTT. Translating it yields CASSFRPGNTIYF.

In its sample, this clonotype was seen many times. This CDR3 reads CASSARTGMNYEQYF. The DNA for the CDR3 is TGTGCCAGCAGCGCGCGGACAGGGATGAACTACGAGCAGTACTTC. The chain is built from TRBV7-3 and TRBJ2-7; the match to TRBD1 covers 8 bases. Germline-derived CDR1 and CDR2 are SGHTA and FQGTGA. The V gene end was trimmed by 5 bases and the J gene end by 3 bases; junction bases not matched to a gene: 9. The CDR3 extends over 15 amino acids. Looking up the rest from reference TRBV7-3 and TRBJ2-7 gives the full variable domain: GAGVSQTPSNKVTEKGKYVELRCDPISGHTALYWYRQSLGQGPEFLIYFQGTGAADDSGLPNDRFFAVRPEGSVSTLKIQRTERGDSAVYLCASSARTGMNYEQYFGPGTRLTVT.

The CDR3 is CASTRGRTGGDGYTF. Here the CDR3 DNA reads TGTGCCAGCACCCGAGGTAGGACAGGGGGCGATGGCTACACCTTC. This sequence joins TRBV6-1 and TRBJ1-2, with 11 bases fitting TRBD1. Unmatched junction bases numbered 10, after V lost 7 bases and J lost 6 bases. The CDR3 runs 15 residues. The germline CDR1 and CDR2 sequences are MNHNS and SASEGT.

This clonotype appeared many times. The V gene is TRBV7-2, the J gene TRBJ1-1; tentatively, D is TRBD1 (5 bases). Germline values: CDR1 SGHTA, CDR2 FQGNSA. V lost 5 bases and J lost 0, with 16 bases in between. This CDR3 is built from 16 residues. The CDR3 DNA reads as TGTGCCAGCAGCACCACAGGAGAACCCATGAACACTGAAGCTTTCTTT. Its protein is CASSTTGEPMNTEAFF.

V is TRBV7-9 and J is TRBJ1-4, with 7 bases matching TRBD1. V dropped 3 bases and J dropped 7; count of bases not matched to a gene: 8. Germline V gene sequence: CDR1 SEHNR, CDR2 FQNEAQ (reference sequence). The CDR3 has 15 amino acids. Here the CDR3 DNA reads TGTGCCAGCAGCTTCCTTCAGGGGGAGACTGAAAAACTGTTTTTT. It is translated as CASSFLQGETEKLFF.

V and J are TRBV2 and TRBJ2-7; 8 positions agree with TRBD2. This CDR3 has 15 amino acids. Germline assignment: CDR1 SNHLY and CDR2 FYNNEI. V lost 6 bases, J lost 1 base, and 8 bases stayed unmatched. In nucleotides, the CDR3 is TGTGCCAGCAGCCGCGAAGCGGGAGAATCCTACGAGCAGTACTTC. Translating gives CASSREAGESYEQYF.

The J gene is TRBJ2-5, the V gene TRBV29-1; 7 bases are a match to TRBD1. The CDR3 has 13 residues. Germline V CDR1 and CDR2: SQVTM, ANQGSEA. The ends lost 8 bases at V and 5 bases at J; junction bases unmatched: 11. CDR3 nucleotides: TGCAGCATCCTGACAGGGTCGGGGGAGACCCAGTACTTC. Protein product: CSILTGSGETQYF.

This clonotype was counted a few times. The V and J genes are TRBV20-1 and TRBJ1-6; 7 nucleotides line up with TRBD1. The CDR3 runs 14 residues. V dropped 5 bases and J dropped 5; count of bases not matched to a gene: 6. The germline V gene encodes CDR1 DFQATT and CDR2 SNEGSKA (reference sequence). Here the CDR3 reads CSAFRDSNNSPLHF. In nucleotides, the CDR3 is TGCAGTGCTTTCCGGGACAGTAATAATTCACCCCTCCACTTT.